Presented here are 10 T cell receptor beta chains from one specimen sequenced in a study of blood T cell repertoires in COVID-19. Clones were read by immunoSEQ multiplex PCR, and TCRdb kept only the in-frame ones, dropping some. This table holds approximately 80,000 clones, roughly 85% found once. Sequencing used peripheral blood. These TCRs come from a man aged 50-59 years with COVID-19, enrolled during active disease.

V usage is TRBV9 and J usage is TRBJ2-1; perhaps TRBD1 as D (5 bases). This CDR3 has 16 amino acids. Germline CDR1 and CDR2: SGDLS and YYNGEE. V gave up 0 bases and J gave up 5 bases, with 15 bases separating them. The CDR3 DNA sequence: TGTGCCAGCAGCGTAGGTATAGGGGATTTCGACAATGAGCAGTTCTTC. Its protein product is CASSVGIGDFDNEQFF. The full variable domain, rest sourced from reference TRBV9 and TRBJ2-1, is DSGVTQTPKHLITATGQRVTLRCSPRSGDLSVYWYQQSLDQGLQFLIQYYNGEERAKGNILERFSAQQFPDLHSELNLSSLELGDSALYFCASSVGIGDFDNEQFFGPGTRLTVL.

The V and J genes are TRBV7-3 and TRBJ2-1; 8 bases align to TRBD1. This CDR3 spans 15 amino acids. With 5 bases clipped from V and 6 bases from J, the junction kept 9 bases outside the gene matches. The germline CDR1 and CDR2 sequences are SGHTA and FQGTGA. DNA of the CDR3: TGTGCCAGCAGCCCCCAGGGGGCTGCCGCCAATGAGCAGTTCTTC. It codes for CASSPQGAAANEQFF.

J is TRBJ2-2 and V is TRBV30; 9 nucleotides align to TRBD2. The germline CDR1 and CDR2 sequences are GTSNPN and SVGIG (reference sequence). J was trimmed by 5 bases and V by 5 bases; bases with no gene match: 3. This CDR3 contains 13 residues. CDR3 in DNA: TGTGCCTGGTCGGGACTAGCTACCGGGGAGCTGTTTTTT. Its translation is CAWSGLATGELFF.

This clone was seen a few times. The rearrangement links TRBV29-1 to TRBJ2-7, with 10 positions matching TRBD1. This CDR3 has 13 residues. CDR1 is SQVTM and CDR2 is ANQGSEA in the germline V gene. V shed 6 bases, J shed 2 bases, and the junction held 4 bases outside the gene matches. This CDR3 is CSVGTGEPYEQYF. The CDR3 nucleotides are TGCAGCGTGGGGACAGGGGAGCCCTACGAGCAGTACTTC.

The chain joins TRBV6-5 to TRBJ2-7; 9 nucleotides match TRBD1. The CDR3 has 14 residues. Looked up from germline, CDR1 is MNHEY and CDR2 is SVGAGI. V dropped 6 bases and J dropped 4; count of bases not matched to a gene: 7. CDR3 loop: CASSPDRGGYEQYF. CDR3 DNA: TGTGCCAGCAGCCCGGACAGGGGTGGGTACGAGCAGTACTTC.

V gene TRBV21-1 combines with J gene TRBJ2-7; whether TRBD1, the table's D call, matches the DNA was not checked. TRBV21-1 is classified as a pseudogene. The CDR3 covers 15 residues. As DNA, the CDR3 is TGTGCCAGCAGCCTACCCCAGACATTTTTCTACGAGCAGTACTTC. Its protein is CASSLPQTFFYEQYF.

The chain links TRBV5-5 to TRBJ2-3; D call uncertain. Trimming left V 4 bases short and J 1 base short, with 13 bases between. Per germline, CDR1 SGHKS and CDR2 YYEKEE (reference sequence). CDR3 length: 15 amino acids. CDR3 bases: TGTGCCAGCAGCCGCCAGGCTGTCGGCACAGATACGCAGTATTTT. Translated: CASSRQAVGTDTQYF.

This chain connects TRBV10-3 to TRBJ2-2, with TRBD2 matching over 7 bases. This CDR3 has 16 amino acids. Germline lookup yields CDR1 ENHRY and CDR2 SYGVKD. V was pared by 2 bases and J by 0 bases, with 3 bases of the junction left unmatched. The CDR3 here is CAISEREVANTGELFF. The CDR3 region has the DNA TGTGCCATCAGTGAGCGGGAGGTGGCGAACACCGGGGAGCTGTTTTTT.

CDR3: CASSSGHGEKLFF. CDR3 in DNA: TGTGCCAGCAGCTCTGGACACGGTGAAAAACTGTTTTTT. The gene calls are TRBV5-4 and TRBJ1-4; maybe TRBD1 (5 bases). Trimming removed 3 bases from V and 7 bases from J, with 10 bases in between. Germline V CDR1 and CDR2: SGHNT, YYREEE (reference sequence). The CDR3 totals 13 residues.

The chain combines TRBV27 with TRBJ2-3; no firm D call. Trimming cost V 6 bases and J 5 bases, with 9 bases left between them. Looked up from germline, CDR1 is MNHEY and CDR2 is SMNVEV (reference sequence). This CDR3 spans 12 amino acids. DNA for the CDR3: TGTGCCAGCAGGGGCCCCGTAGATACGCAGTATTTT. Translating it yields CASRGPVDTQYF.